This record concerns one TCR beta chain sequence. Antigen specificity is unknown. This entry is derived from a study of OX40 agonist ivuxolimab in advanced cancers. Study at large: Patients were given ivuxolimab, an antibody that agonizes OX40 (CD134). Three patients showed partial responses: one hepatocellular carcinoma and two cutaneous melanoma cases.

Samples of blood were obtained at baseline, on cycle 4 day 1, and on cycle 7 day 1. Measured with immunoSEQ multiplex PCR; TCRdb has only the in-frame clones, and not every one. The table lists under 85,000 clones, approximately 88% of them singletons. CDR3 length equals 12 residues. Looked up from germline, CDR1 is SGHVS and CDR2 is FNYEAQ. Trimming cost V 5 bases and J 3 bases, with 8 bases left between them. Study results and limitations: Also present in some nonresponders was a low level of normalized T-cell clonal expansion.

The receptor was derived from an adult with an advanced solid tumor such as melanoma, head and neck, liver or kidney cancer. Sample: CD4+ or CD8+ T cells sorted from blood, taken in a trial of the OX40 agonist ivuxolimab. The chain employs TRBV7-6 and TRBJ2-7; possibly TRBD2 for D (5 bases). This chain's CDR3 is CASSPGGYEQYF. CDR3 in DNA: TGTGCCAGCAGCCCCGGAGGCTACGAGCAGTACTTC.